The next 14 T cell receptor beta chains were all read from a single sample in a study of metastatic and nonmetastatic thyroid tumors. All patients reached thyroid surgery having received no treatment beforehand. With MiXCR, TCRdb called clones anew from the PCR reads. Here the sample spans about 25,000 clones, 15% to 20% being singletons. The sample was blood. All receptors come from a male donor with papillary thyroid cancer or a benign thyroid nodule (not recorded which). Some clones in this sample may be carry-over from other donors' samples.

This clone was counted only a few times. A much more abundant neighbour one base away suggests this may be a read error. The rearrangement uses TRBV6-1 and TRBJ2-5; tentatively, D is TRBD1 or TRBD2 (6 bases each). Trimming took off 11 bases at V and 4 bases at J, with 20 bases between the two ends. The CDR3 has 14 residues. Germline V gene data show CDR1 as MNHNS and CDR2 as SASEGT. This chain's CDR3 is CAGVGGVGIETQYF. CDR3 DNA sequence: TGTGCCGGCGTGGGGGGCGTTGGAATAGAGACCCAGTACTTC.

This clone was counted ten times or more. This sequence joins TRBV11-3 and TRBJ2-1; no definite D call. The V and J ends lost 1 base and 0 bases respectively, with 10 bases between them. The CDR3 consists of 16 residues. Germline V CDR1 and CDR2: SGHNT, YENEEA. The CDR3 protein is CASSLVTTSSYNEQFF. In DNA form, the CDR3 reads TGTGCCAGCAGCTTAGTAACAACGAGCTCCTACAATGAGCAGTTCTTC.

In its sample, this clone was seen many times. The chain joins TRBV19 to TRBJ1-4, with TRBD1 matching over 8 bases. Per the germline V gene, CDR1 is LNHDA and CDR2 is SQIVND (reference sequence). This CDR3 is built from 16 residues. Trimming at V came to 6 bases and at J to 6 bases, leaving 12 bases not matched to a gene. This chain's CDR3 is CASRAGQGKWDEKLFF. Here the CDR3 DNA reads TGTGCCAGTAGAGCCGGACAGGGAAAATGGGATGAAAAACTGTTTTTT.

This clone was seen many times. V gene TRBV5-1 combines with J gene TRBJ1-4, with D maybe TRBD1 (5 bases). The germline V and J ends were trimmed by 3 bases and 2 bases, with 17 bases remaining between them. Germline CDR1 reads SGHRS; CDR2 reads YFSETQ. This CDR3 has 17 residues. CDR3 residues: CASSSWVGTSTNEKLFF. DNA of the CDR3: TGCGCCAGCAGCTCATGGGTCGGGACGTCTACTAATGAAAAACTGTTTTTT.

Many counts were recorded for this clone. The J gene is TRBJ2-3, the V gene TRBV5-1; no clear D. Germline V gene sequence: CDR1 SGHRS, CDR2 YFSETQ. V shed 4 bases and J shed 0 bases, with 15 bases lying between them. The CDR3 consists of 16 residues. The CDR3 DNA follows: TGCGCCAGCAGCCCGCTTGCAGGACGGAGCACAGATACGCAGTATTTT. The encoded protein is CASSPLAGRSTDTQYF. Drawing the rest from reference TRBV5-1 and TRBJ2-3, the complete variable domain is KAGVTQTPRYLIKTRGQQVTLSCSPISGHRSVSWYQQTPGQGLQFLFEYFSETQRNKGNFPGRFSGRQFSNSRSEMNVSTLELGDSALYLCASSPLAGRSTDTQYFGPGTRLTVL.

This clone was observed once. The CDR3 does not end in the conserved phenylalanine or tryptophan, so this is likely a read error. The CDR3: CASISAGTGRSGAKVLTL. CDR3 coding DNA: TGTGCCAGTATCAGTGCCGGGACAGGCCGCTCTGGGGCCAAAGTCCTGACTTTA. V gene TRBV19 combines with J gene TRBJ2-6, with 8 bases lining up with TRBD1. The CDR3 is 18 amino acids. The V gene's germline CDR1 is LNHDA and CDR2 SQIVND (reference sequence).

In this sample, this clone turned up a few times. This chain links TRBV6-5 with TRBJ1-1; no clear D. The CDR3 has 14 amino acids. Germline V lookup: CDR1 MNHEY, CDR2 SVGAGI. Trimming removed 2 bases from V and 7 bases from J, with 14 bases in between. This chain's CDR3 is CASSYGGAFSEAFF. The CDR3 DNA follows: TGTGCCAGCAGTTACGGTGGAGCCTTTAGTGAAGCTTTCTTT.

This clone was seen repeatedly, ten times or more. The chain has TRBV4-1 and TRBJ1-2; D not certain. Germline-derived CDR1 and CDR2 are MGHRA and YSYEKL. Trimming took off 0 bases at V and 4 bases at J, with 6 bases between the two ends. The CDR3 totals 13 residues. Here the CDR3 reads CASSQDVGYGYTF. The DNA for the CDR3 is TGCGCCAGCAGCCAAGATGTCGGCTATGGCTACACCTTC.

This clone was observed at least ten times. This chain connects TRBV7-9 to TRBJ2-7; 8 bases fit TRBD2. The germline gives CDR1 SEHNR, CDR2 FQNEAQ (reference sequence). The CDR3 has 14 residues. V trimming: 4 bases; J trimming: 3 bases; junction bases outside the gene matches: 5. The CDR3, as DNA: TGTGCCAGCAGCTCCCCTACTAGCGGCTACGAGCAGTACTTC. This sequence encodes CASSSPTSGYEQYF.

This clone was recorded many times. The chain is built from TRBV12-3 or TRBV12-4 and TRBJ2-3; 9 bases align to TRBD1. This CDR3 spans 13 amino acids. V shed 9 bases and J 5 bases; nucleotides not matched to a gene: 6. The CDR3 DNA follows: TGTGCCAGTAACAGGGGGCAGGGAGATACGCAGTATTTT. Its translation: CASNRGQGDTQYF.

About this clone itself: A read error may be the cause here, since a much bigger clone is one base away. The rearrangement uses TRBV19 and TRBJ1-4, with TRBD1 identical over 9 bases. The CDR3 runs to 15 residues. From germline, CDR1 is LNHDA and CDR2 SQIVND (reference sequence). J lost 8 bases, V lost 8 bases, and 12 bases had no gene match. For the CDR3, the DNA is TGTGCCAGTGCTATGACAGGACAGGGGAACGAAAAACTGTTTTTT. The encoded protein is CASAMTGQGNEKLFF.

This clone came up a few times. The CDR3 loop is CSASGFTGSDYGYTF. The CDR3 coding sequence is TGCAGTGCTAGTGGGTTTACAGGGTCGGACTATGGCTACACCTTC. The rearrangement uses TRBV20-1 and TRBJ1-2, with D possibly being TRBD1 (6 bases). The CDR3 is 15 amino acids. Germline assignment: CDR1 DFQATT and CDR2 SNEGSKA (reference sequence). The V end lost 3 bases, the J end lost 3 bases, and 17 bases lay between the germline ends.

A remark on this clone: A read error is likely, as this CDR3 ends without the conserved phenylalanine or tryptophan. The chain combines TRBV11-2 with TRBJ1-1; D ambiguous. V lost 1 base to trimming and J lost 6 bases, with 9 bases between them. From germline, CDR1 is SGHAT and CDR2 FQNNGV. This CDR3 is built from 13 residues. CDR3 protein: CASSLGSHSEAFS. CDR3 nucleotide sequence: TGTGCCAGCAGCTTAGGTTCCCATTCTGAAGCTTTCTCT.

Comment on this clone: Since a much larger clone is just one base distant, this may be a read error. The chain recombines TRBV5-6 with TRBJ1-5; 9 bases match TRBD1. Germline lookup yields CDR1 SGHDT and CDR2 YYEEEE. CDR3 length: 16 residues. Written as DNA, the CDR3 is TGTGCCAGCAGTAAAACCGGGACAGGGTACAATCATCCCCAGCATTTT. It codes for CASSKTGTGYNHPQHF.